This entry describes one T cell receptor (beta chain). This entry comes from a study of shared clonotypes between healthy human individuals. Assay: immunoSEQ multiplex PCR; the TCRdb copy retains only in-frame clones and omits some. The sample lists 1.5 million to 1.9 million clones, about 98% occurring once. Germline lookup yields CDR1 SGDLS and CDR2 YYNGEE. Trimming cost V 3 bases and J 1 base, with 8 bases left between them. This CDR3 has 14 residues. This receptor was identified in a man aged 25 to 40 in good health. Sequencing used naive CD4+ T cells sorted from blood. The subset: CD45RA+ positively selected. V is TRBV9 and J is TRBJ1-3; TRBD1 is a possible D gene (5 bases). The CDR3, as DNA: TGTGCCAGCAGCGCGACAGCTTCTGGAAACACCATATATTTT. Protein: CASSATASGNTIYF.